This T cell receptor (beta chain) appears in the sequencing data of a study of post-analysis software for immune sequencing data. Study-wide results and limits: Same-batch preparations were strongly co-clustered by F measure. Five or six TRBV segments were more frequent in patients than controls; TRBV5-6, TRBV5-1 and TRBV20-1 belonged to this group.

Remarks on this clonotype: The antigen is unknown.

V shed 0 bases and J 6 bases; nucleotides not matched to a gene: 9. The germline gives CDR1 LNHNV, CDR2 YYDKDF (reference sequence). The CDR3 has 17 residues. Researchers reported that TCR beta cDNA libraries carried unique molecular identifiers. cDNA molecules numbering 400,000 to 550,000 came from approximately 1 to 10 million T cells. TCRdb processed the PCR reads anew with MiXCR; each CDR3 protein has one entry. Of about 770,000 distinct CDR3 sequences listed, more than 45% are singletons. Sequencing used blood. This chain uses TRBV15 with TRBJ2-7, with 12 bases fitting TRBD2. The sequence was obtained from a girl aged 5 to 17 with multiple sclerosis. The CDR3 region has the DNA TGTGCCACCAGCAGAGATTCCCTGACTAGCGGGAGTATCGAGCAGTACTTC. Protein: CATSRDSLTSGSIEQYF.